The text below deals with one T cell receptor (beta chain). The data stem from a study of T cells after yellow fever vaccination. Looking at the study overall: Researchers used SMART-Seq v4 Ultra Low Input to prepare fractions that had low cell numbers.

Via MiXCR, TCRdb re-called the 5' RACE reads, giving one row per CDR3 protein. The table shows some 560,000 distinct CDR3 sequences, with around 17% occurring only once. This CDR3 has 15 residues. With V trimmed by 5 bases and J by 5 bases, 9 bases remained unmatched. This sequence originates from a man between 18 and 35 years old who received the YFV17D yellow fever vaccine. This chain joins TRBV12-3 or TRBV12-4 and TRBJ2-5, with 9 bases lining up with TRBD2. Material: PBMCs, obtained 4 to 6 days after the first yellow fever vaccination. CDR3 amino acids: CASSPLGAGGETQYF. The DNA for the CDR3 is TGTGCCAGCAGTCCCTTAGGGGCGGGGGGGGAGACCCAGTACTTC.